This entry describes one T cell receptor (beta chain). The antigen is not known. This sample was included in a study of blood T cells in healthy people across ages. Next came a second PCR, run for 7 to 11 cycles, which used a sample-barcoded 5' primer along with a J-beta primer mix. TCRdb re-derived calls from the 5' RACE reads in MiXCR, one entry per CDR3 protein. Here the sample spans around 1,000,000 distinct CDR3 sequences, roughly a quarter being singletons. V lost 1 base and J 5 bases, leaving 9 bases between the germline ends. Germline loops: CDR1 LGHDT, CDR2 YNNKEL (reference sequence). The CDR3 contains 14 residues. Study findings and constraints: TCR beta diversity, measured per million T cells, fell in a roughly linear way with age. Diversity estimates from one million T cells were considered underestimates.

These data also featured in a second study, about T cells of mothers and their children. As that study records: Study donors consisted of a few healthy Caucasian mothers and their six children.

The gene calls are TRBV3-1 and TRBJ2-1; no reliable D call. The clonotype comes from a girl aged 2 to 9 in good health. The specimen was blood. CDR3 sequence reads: CASSQGLQDNEQFF. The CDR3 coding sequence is TGTGCCAGCAGCCAAGGGTTACAAGACAATGAGCAGTTCTTC.